This T cell receptor (beta chain) stems from a study of OX40 agonist ivuxolimab in advanced cancers. Whole-study context: Under the entry rules, prior anti-PD-1, anti-PD-L1 or anti-CTLA-4 therapy was allowed, and approximately 40% had some.

Sequencing used immunoSEQ multiplex PCR; TCRdb keeps in-frame clones, though not all of them. The sample lists fewer than 50,000 clones, around 80% occurring once. V lost 4 bases to trimming and J lost 0 bases, with 12 bases between them. The CDR3 extends over 16 amino acids. CDR1 and CDR2 (germline): SEHNR, FQNEAQ (reference sequence). This TCR derives from an adult with an advanced solid tumor such as melanoma, head and neck, liver or kidney cancer. The V call is TRBV7-9, the J call TRBJ2-2, with D unresolved. The source was CD4+ or CD8+ T cells sorted from blood, collected in a trial of the OX40 agonist ivuxolimab. CDR3 in amino acids: CASSSGPTANTGELFF. In nucleotides, the CDR3 is TGTGCCAGCAGCTCCGGACCTACTGCGAACACCGGGGAGCTGTTTTTT.